This T cell receptor (beta chain) was sequenced in a study of CD8 T cells in Susac syndrome. Random hexamers served to reverse transcribe about 0.45 to 1 ug RNA. TCRdb passed the immunoSEQ multiplex PCR reads through MiXCR, listing each CDR3 protein once. The sample carries about 140,000 distinct CDR3 sequences, approximately 96% recorded once. Peripheral blood CD8+ and CD4+ T cells were profiled by TCR beta sequencing. Multiple sclerosis controls were treatment-naive patients with stable or active relapsing-remitting disease. TEMRA cells were FACS-enriched and CD8+ and CD4+ T cells negatively isolated. CDR1 is DFQATT and CDR2 is SNEGSKA in the germline V gene (reference sequence). Trimming removed 6 bases from V and 2 bases from J, with 11 bases in between. The CDR3 covers 12 residues.

The V gene is TRBV20-1, the J gene TRBJ2-7, with a possible D match to TRBD1 (6 bases). Material: CD4+ T cells from PBMCs. This sequence originates from a human donor with multiple sclerosis. CDR3 sequence: CSASWTAYEQYF. CDR3 nucleotides: TGCAGTGCAAGTTGGACAGCCTACGAGCAGTACTTC.